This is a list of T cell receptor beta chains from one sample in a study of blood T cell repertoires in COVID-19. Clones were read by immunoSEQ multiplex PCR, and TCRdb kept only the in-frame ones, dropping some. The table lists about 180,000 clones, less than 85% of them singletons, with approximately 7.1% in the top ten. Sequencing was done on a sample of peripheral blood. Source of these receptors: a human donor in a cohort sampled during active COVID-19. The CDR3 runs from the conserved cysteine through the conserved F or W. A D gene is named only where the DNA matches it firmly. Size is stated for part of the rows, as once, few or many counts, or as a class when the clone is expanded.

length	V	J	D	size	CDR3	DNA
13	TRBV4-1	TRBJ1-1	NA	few	CASRAPMNTEAFF	TGCGCCAGCAGGGCTCCGATGAACACTGAAGCTTTCTTT
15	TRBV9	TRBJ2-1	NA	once	CASSFAHTSYNEQFF	TGTGCCAGCAGCTTCGCACACACATCCTACAATGAGCAGTTCTTC
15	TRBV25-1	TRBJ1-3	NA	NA	CASSELPGTGNTIYF	TGTGCCAGCAGTGAATTGCCAGGGACTGGAAACACCATATATTTT
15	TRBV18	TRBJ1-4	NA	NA	CASSPQGQGQEKLFF	TGTGCCAGCTCACCACAGGGTCAGGGGCAGGAAAAACTGTTTTTT
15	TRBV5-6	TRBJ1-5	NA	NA	CASSRRVSSNQPQHF	TGTGCCAGCAGCCGCAGGGTGTCTAGCAATCAGCCCCAGCATTTT
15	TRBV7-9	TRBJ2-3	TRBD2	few	CASSFQAGGTDTQYF	TGTGCCAGCAGCTTTCAAGCGGGGGGCACAGATACGCAGTATTTT
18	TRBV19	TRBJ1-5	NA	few	CASSMTPREVVSNQPQHF	TGTGCCAGTAGTATGACCCCCAGGGAGGTGGTCAGCAATCAGCCCCAGCATTTT
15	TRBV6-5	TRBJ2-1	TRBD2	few	CASSYGTMGGDEQFF	TGTGCCAGCAGTTATGGGACTATGGGAGGGGATGAGCAGTTCTTC
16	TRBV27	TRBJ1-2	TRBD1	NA	CASRPLGGQGRHGYTF	TGTGCCAGCAGACCTCTTGGAGGACAGGGGAGGCATGGCTACACCTTC
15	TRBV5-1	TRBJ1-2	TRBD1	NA	CASRPEGQGGYGYTF	TGCGCCAGCAGACCTGAAGGACAGGGGGGATATGGCTACACCTTC
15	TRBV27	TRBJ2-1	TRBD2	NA	CASSFTSGGWDEQFF	TGTGCCAGCAGTTTTACTAGCGGGGGGTGGGATGAGCAGTTCTTC
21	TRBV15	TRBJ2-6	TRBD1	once	CAILKPTPDRGQNSGANVLTF	TGTGCCATCCTTAAGCCCACTCCGGACAGGGGGCAGAACTCTGGGGCCAACGTCCTGACTTTC
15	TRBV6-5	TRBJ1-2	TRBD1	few	CASRMDRDLLYGYTF	TGTGCCAGCAGGATGGACAGGGACCTTCTATATGGCTACACCTTC
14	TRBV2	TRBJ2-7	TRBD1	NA	CASSSRGSAAEQYF	TGTGCCAGCAGTTCCAGGGGGTCCGCGGCCGAGCAGTACTTC
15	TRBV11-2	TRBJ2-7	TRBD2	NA	CASSSGGGAAYEQYF	TGTGCCAGCAGCTCGGGCGGGGGGGCCGCCTACGAGCAGTACTTC
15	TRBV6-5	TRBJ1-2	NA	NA	CASSPVGRNNYGYTF	TGTGCCAGCAGCCCCGTGGGGCGGAATAACTATGGCTACACCTTC
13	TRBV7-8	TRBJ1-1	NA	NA	CASSPYMNTEAFF	TGTGCCAGCAGCCCGTACATGAACACTGAAGCTTTCTTT
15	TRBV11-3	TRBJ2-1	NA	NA	CASSLDGGSYNEQFF	TGTGCCAGCAGCTTAGATGGGGGGTCCTACAATGAGCAGTTCTTC
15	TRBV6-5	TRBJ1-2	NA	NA	CASSYDGLQNYGYTF	TGTGCCAGCAGTTATGACGGACTCCAGAACTATGGCTACACCTTC
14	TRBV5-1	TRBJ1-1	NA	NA	CASSSSTGNTEAFF	TGCGCCAGCAGCTCATCGACAGGGAACACTGAAGCTTTCTTT
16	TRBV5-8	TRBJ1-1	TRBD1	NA	CASSSGTEIMNTEAFF	TGTGCCAGCAGCTCCGGGACAGAGATTATGAACACTGAAGCTTTCTTT
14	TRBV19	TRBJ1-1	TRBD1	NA	CASSSYRGDTEAFF	TGTGCCAGTAGTTCGTACAGGGGGGACACTGAAGCTTTCTTT
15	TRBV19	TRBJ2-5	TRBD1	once	CASSGRTGFVETQYF	TGTGCCAGTAGTGGACGGACAGGGTTTGTGGAGACCCAGTACTTC
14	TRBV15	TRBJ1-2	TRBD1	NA	CATSGPGQDNGYTF	TGTGCCACCAGCGGACCTGGACAGGATAATGGCTACACCTTC
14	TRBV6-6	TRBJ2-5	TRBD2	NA	CASSPTSGEETQYF	TGTGCCAGCAGTCCGACTAGCGGGGAAGAGACCCAGTACTTC
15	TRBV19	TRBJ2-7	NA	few	CASSRERTDPYEQYF	TGTGCCAGTAGTAGGGAGAGGACAGATCCCTACGAGCAGTACTTC
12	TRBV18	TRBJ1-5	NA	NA	CASSPADQPQHF	TGTGCCAGCTCACCAGCGGATCAGCCCCAGCATTTT
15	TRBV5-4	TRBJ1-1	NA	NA	CASSLEGGHNTEAFF	TGTGCCAGCAGCTTGGAGGGGGGGCACAACACTGAAGCTTTCTTT
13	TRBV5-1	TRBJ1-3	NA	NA	CASSGGTGNTIYF	TGCGCCAGCAGCGGGGGCACTGGAAACACCATATATTTT
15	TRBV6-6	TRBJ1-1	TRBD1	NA	CASTYPRGLDTEAFF	TGTGCCAGCACCTACCCTAGGGGGCTGGACACTGAAGCTTTCTTT
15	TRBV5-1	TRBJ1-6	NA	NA	CASSLEAGVNSPLHF	TGCGCCAGCAGCTTGGAAGCAGGGGTAAATTCACCCCTCCACTTT
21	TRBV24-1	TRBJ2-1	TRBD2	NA	CATSDRGAQGYSRGGLNEQFF	TGTGCCACCAGTGATAGGGGGGCGCAGGGATATAGTCGGGGGGGCCTCAATGAGCAGTTCTTC
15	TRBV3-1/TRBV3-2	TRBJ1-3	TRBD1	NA	CASSQGTGIGNTIYF	TGTGCCAGCAGCCAAGGGACAGGGATCGGAAACACCATATATTTT
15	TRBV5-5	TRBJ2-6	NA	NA	CASSLSSSGANVLTF	TGTGCCAGCAGCTTGTCCAGCTCTGGGGCCAACGTCCTGACTTTC
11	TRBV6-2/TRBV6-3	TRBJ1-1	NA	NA	CASSYSGMAFF	TGTGCCAGCAGTTATTCGGGAATGGCTTTCTTT
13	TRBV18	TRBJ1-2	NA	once	CASSPRGVGGYTF	TGTGCCAGCTCACCCCGCGGGGTTGGAGGCTACACCTTC
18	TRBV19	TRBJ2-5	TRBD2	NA	CASSQNHGLAGGRETQYF	TGTGCCAGTAGCCAAAATCATGGGCTAGCGGGGGGACGGGAGACCCAGTACTTC
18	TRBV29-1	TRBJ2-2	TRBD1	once	CSAEGSSPGQGDSGELFF	TGCAGCGCCGAGGGCTCCTCTCCGGGACAGGGGGACAGCGGGGAGCTGTTTTTT
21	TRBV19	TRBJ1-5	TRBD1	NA	CASLPGRGAGQGVYSNQPQHF	TGTGCCAGCCTACCCGGTAGAGGCGCTGGACAGGGCGTATATAGCAATCAGCCCCAGCATTTT
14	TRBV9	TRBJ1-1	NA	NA	CASSFRQVDTEAFF	TGTGCCAGCAGCTTCCGACAAGTCGACACTGAAGCTTTCTTT
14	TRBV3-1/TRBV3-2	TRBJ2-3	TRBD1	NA	CASSSTGPQDTQYF	TGTGCCAGCAGCTCGACAGGGCCCCAAGATACGCAGTATTTT
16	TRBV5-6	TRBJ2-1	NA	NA	CASSYLTDSLYNEQFF	TGTGCCAGCAGCTACCTAACTGATTCCCTGTACAATGAGCAGTTCTTC
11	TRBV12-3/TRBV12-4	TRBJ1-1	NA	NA	CASSLSVEAFF	TGTGCCAGCAGTTTAAGCGTGGAAGCTTTCTTT
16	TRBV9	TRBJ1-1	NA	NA	CASSEAAGTGGSEAFF	TGTGCCAGCAGCGAGGCTGCCGGGACTGGAGGATCTGAAGCTTTCTTT
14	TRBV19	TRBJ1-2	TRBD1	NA	CASSPTGTGSGYTF	TGTGCCAGTAGCCCTACCGGGACAGGGAGTGGCTACACCTTC